This entry features one T cell receptor (beta chain) sequence. The data belong to a study of blood T cell repertoires in COVID-19. For the study at large: Donors in the United States, Italy and Spain gave samples during acute or convalescent COVID-19. The analysed material was cDNA or gDNA that came from T cells, B-cell-depleted T cells, or PBMCs.

The CDR3 sequence is 15 residues long. Per germline, CDR1 SEHNR and CDR2 FQNEAQ (reference sequence). The ends lost 1 base at V and 7 bases at J; junction bases unmatched: 4. Authors' data handling: Counts of nucleated cells, estimated from reference gene primer amplification, were obtained. TCRdb's table, derived via immunoSEQ multiplex PCR, lists solely in-frame clones and lacks some. The V and J calls and clone size were taken over from that table, and D and trimming were inferred from the DNA. The sample has around 100,000 clones, about 89% seen once. The clonotype was recovered from a man aged 40-49 years with acute or convalescent COVID-19. The source material was peripheral blood. The V call is TRBV7-9, the J call TRBJ2-3, with 11 bases aligning to TRBD2. This CDR3 is CASSLDGTSGNTQYF. The CDR3 nucleotides are TGTGCCAGCAGCTTAGACGGGACTAGCGGTAATACGCAGTATTTT.